The 2 T cell receptor beta chains given below trace back to one sample, sequenced in a study of Ad26.COV2.S vaccination and SARS-CoV-2 variants. TCRdb's copy holds only in-frame clones and misses some; the assay was immunoSEQ multiplex PCR. The sample contains over 350,000 clones, more than 85% of which appear only once. The sample's treatment: roughly 19 received Ad26.COV2.S at low or high dose, single or two shots; a few received placebo; per-sample allocation not given. Sampling occurred on day 63 after the first vaccine or placebo injection. The sequenced sample was peripheral blood, obtained in a trial of Ad26.COV2.S vaccine versus placebo. The receptors stem from a person aged 18 to 65 who received the Ad26.COV2.S COVID-19 vaccine or a placebo.

This clone was detected once. CDR3 amino acids: CASSSRAGEETQYF. The CDR3 nucleotides are TGTGCCAGCAGCTCCCGCGCGGGGGAAGAGACCCAGTACTTC. The chain uses TRBV7-2 and TRBJ2-5, with 7 positions matching TRBD2. V was pared by 4 bases and J by 3 bases, with 5 bases of the junction left unmatched. Per germline, CDR1 SGHTA and CDR2 FQGNSA. The CDR3 covers 14 residues.

The V call is TRBV12-5, the J call TRBJ2-7; TRBD2 is a possible D gene (7 bases). This CDR3 has 14 amino acids. V lost 3 bases to trimming and J lost 7 bases, with 16 bases between them. The V gene's germline CDR1 is LGHNT and CDR2 FRNRAP. The CDR3 region has the DNA TGTGCTAGTGGTTTTGTTTCGGGGGGCTGGGAGCAGTACTTC. Amino acid sequence: CASGFVSGGWEQYF. Together with reference TRBV12-5 and TRBJ2-7, the CDR3 gives the full variable domain: DARVTQTPRHKVTEMGQEVTMRCQPILGHNTVFWYRQTMMQGLELLAYFRNRAPLDDSGMPKDRFSAEMPDATLATLKIQPSEPRDSAVYFCASGFVSGGWEQYFGPGTRLTVT.